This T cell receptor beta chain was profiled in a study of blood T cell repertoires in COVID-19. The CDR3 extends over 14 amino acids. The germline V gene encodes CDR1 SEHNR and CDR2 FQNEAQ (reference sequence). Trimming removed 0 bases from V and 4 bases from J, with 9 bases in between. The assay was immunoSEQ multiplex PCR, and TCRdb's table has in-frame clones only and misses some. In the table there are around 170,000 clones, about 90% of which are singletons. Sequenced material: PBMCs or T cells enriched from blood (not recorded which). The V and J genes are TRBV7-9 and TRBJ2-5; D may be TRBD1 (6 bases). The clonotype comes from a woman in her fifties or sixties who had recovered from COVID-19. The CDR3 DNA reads TGTGCCAGCAGCTTAGCCGCAGGGGCAGAGACCCAGTACTTC. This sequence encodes CASSLAAGAETQYF.